Following are 30 T cell receptor beta chains from one sample sequenced in a study of blood T cell repertoires in COVID-19. Repertoires were generated with immunoSEQ multiplex PCR, while TCRdb's copy carries only in-frame clones and drops some. The sample has over 200,000 clones, 65% to 90% seen once. The source material was peripheral blood. The receptor set was obtained from a man in his forties or fifties with COVID-19, enrolled during active disease.

V gene TRBV18 combines with J gene TRBJ2-3; TRBD1 matches at 8 bases. CDR3 length equals 16 residues. Germline assignment: CDR1 KGHSH and CDR2 LQKENI. The V segment lost 0 bases and the J segment 1 base; nucleotides outside the gene matches: 3. CDR3 nucleotides: TGTGCCAGCTCACCACCACAGGGGGGTGGCACAGATACGCAGTATTTT. Its translation is CASSPPQGGGTDTQYF.

The chain is built from TRBV11-1 and TRBJ2-7; 13 positions agree with TRBD2. The CDR3 is made up of 15 amino acids. The V segment lost 5 bases and the J segment 6 bases; nucleotides outside the gene matches: 7. Germline V lookup: CDR1 SGHAT, CDR2 FQDESV (reference sequence). CDR3 coding DNA: TGTGCCAGCAGCATTGGACTAGCGGGAGCAGGCGAGCAGTACTTC. This codes for CASSIGLAGAGEQYF.

V gene TRBV7-8 combines with J gene TRBJ2-2, with 7 bases matching TRBD1. The germline gives CDR1 SGHVS, CDR2 FQNEAQ. The V segment lost 5 bases and the J segment 3 bases; nucleotides outside the gene matches: 9. CDR3 length: 16 residues. CDR3 protein: CASSARQGVDTGELFF. The CDR3 DNA sequence: TGTGCCAGCAGCGCGCGACAGGGCGTTGACACCGGGGAGCTGTTTTTT.

The chain employs TRBV12-5 and TRBJ2-7, with 12 bases matching TRBD1. This CDR3 is 16 amino acids long. V dropped 6 bases and J dropped 0; count of bases not matched to a gene: 6. Germline V gives CDR1 LGHNT, CDR2 FRNRAP. In DNA form, the CDR3 reads TGTGCTAGTGGGGGACAGGGGGCGCGAACCTCCTACGAGCAGTACTTC. Its protein is CASGGQGARTSYEQYF.

V is TRBV4-3 and J is TRBJ2-7; a weak D match, TRBD1 (5 bases). Germline values: CDR1 LGHNA, CDR2 YSLEER. The CDR3 contains 14 residues. V dropped 0 bases and J dropped 1 base, with 7 bases sitting between them. CDR3: CASSQEPGSYEQYF. For the CDR3, the DNA is TGCGCCAGCAGCCAAGAGCCAGGGTCCTACGAGCAGTACTTC.

V and J are TRBV6-1 and TRBJ2-1; TRBD2 matches 10 bases. CDR3 length: 16 residues. Germline CDR1 MNHNS, CDR2 SASEGT. V lost 3 bases, J lost 6 bases, and 8 bases stayed unmatched. The CDR3 bases are TGTGCCAGCAGTGAGGGAGCACTAGCGGGAACCAATGAGCAGTTCTTC. Its protein is CASSEGALAGTNEQFF.

The rearrangement links TRBV12-5 to TRBJ2-2, with 7 bases fitting TRBD2. Germline-derived CDR1 and CDR2 are LGHNT and FRNRAP. V shed 7 bases, J shed 5 bases, and the junction held 10 bases outside the gene matches. This CDR3 is 15 amino acids long. The CDR3 sequence is CASVWGGGRTGELFF. CDR3 nucleotides: TGTGCTAGTGTGTGGGGGGGAGGGCGGACCGGGGAGCTGTTTTTT.

The chain recombines TRBV10-3 with TRBJ2-3; D gene ambiguous. V was clipped by 3 bases and J by 1 base, with 8 bases between them. CDR1 is ENHRY and CDR2 is SYGVKD in the germline V gene. This CDR3 comprises 14 residues. The CDR3, as DNA: TGTGCCATCAGTGATCGTGTTGGCACAGATACGCAGTATTTT. It translates to CAISDRVGTDTQYF.

The CDR3 sequence is CASSLEGYRGLGNIQYF. For the CDR3, the DNA is TGTGCCAGCAGCTTAGAAGGGTACAGGGGGCTCGGAAACATTCAGTACTTC. The J gene is TRBJ2-4, the V gene TRBV11-2; 9 bases match TRBD1. Looked up from germline, CDR1 is SGHAT and CDR2 is FQNNGV. Trimming removed 0 bases from V and 6 bases from J; junction bases left unmatched: 9. CDR3 size: 17 residues.

The chain carries TRBV10-2 and TRBJ1-6; perhaps TRBD1 as D (6 bases). V dropped 6 bases and J dropped 7 bases, with 10 bases sitting between them. Germline V gene data show CDR1 as WSHSY and CDR2 as SAAADI. The CDR3 extends over 13 amino acids. CDR3 nucleotide sequence: TGCGCCAGCAGGTCAGGGACAAATTCACCCCTCCACTTT. It yields the protein CASRSGTNSPLHF.

This chain links TRBV7-3 with TRBJ2-1; the D gene is possibly TRBD2 (5 bases). Germline V CDR1 and CDR2: SGHTA, FQGTGA. This CDR3 has 13 amino acids. The V gene lost 4 bases and the J gene lost 5 bases, with 9 bases spanning the gap. The CDR3 bases are TGTGCCAGCAGCTCCAGACTAAACAATGAGCAGTTCTTC. Translated: CASSSRLNNEQFF.

The chain combines TRBV30 with TRBJ2-7; 11 nucleotides match TRBD1. CDR3 length: 13 amino acids. Germline assignment: CDR1 GTSNPN and CDR2 SVGIG (reference sequence). With V trimmed by 0 bases and J by 9 bases, 4 bases remained unmatched. CDR3 loop: CAWSVQDRGRQYF. CDR3 bases: TGTGCCTGGAGTGTTCAGGACAGGGGGCGGCAGTACTTC.

J is TRBJ2-3 and V is TRBV10-1; 7 positions match TRBD2. J gave up 5 bases and V 1 base, and 6 bases lay outside the gene matches. This CDR3 contains 15 residues. Germline lookup yields CDR1 WNHNN and CDR2 SYGVQD (reference sequence). The CDR3 DNA follows: TGCGCCAGCAGTGAGTGGCGGGAGCTGGTAGATACGCAGTATTTT. Protein: CASSEWRELVDTQYF.

V gene TRBV6-2 or TRBV6-3 combines with J gene TRBJ1-4; D is uncertain. The CDR3 sequence is 15 residues long. V dropped 2 bases and J dropped 8 bases, with 15 bases sitting between them. CDR1 is MNHEY, CDR2 SVGEGT, per germline. The CDR3 DNA is TGTGCCAGCAGTTACCCGGGGAAGGTCAGGGAAAAACTGTTTTTT. This sequence encodes CASSYPGKVREKLFF.

J is TRBJ1-2 and V is TRBV21-1; the D segment call TRBD1 is taken from the table without a DNA check. TRBV21-1 is shown as a pseudogene. The CDR3 loop spans 15 amino acids. This CDR3 is CASSKPDPQGGGYTF. CDR3 in DNA: TGTGCCAGCAGCAAACCCGACCCTCAGGGGGGCGGCTACACCTTC.

This clone showed up just a few times. The gene calls are TRBV20-1 and TRBJ2-5; TRBD2 agrees at 9 bases. The germline gives CDR1 DFQATT, CDR2 SNEGSKA (reference sequence). This CDR3 is 17 amino acids long. Unmatched junction bases numbered 14, after V lost 3 bases and J lost 3 bases. The CDR3 protein is CSASNLRLAETKETQYF. The CDR3, as DNA: TGCAGTGCTAGTAACCTCCGACTAGCGGAGACAAAAGAGACCCAGTACTTC.

This chain links TRBV9 with TRBJ1-2; 8 nucleotides agree with TRBD1. The CDR3 length is 13 residues. CDR1 is SGDLS, CDR2 YYNGEE, per germline. Losses at the gene ends were 5 bases for V and 5 bases for J; bases not matched to a gene: 5. CDR3 amino acids: CASSRTGMYGYTF. The CDR3 region has the DNA TGTGCCAGCAGTCGGACAGGGATGTATGGCTACACCTTC.

V is TRBV3-1 (or the pseudogene TRBV3-2) and J is TRBJ1-5; TRBD1 is a possible D gene (5 bases). CDR3 length: 15 residues. Per germline, CDR1 LGHDT and CDR2 YNNKEL (reference sequence). V lost 4 bases and J 6 bases, leaving 16 bases between the germline ends. In nucleotides, the CDR3 is TGTGCCAGCAGCCGAAATCCAGGGTTTACTCAGCCCCAGCATTTT. Encoded protein: CASSRNPGFTQPQHF.

This chain uses TRBV5-1 with TRBJ2-1, with TRBD2 identical over 12 bases. After removal of 1 base from V and 8 bases from J, the junction contained 4 bases not matched to a gene. Germline CDR1 SGHRS, CDR2 YFSETQ. The CDR3 covers 15 residues. CDR3 protein: CASSLRTSGMYEQFF. The CDR3 region has the DNA TGCGCCAGCAGCTTGCGGACTAGCGGGATGTATGAGCAGTTCTTC. The entire variable domain, with the rest obtained from reference TRBV5-1 and TRBJ2-1, is as follows: KAGVTQTPRYLIKTRGQQVTLSCSPISGHRSVSWYQQTPGQGLQFLFEYFSETQRNKGNFPGRFSGRQFSNSRSEMNVSTLELGDSALYLCASSLRTSGMYEQFFGPGTRLTVL.

The chain uses TRBV19 and TRBJ1-5; TRBD1 agrees at 9 bases. The germline V gene encodes CDR1 LNHDA and CDR2 SQIVND (reference sequence). The CDR3 sequence is 16 residues long. The V segment lost 6 bases and the J segment 7 bases; nucleotides outside the gene matches: 13. The CDR3 nucleotides are TGTGCCAGTAGGGACGCTGGGACAGGGAGTTGGCAGCCCCAGCATTTT. It translates to CASRDAGTGSWQPQHF.

Only a few counts were recorded for this clone. V usage is TRBV6-5 and J usage is TRBJ2-7, with 8 bases lining up with TRBD1. The germline CDR1 and CDR2 sequences are MNHEY and SVGAGI. The CDR3 sequence is 13 residues long. V gave up 7 bases and J gave up 2 bases; unmatched junction bases: 4. The CDR3 spells CASTGGPAYEQYF. CDR3 bases: TGTGCCAGCACAGGGGGCCCCGCCTACGAGCAGTACTTC.

J is TRBJ1-1 and V is TRBV18, with a possible D match to TRBD1 (5 bases). V was shortened by 3 bases and J by 2 bases, with 10 bases between the two germline ends. The CDR3 has 14 amino acids. Germline lookup yields CDR1 KGHSH and CDR2 LQKENI. For the CDR3, the DNA is TGTGCCAGCTCACCTATGACAGATAACACTGAAGCTTTCTTT. This codes for CASSPMTDNTEAFF.

The chain combines TRBV2 with TRBJ2-7; maybe TRBD2 (5 bases). Germline lookup yields CDR1 SNHLY and CDR2 FYNNEI. The CDR3 has 11 amino acids. V gave up 8 bases and J gave up 7 bases, with 12 bases separating them. CDR3 in amino acids: CASQDPGEQYF. As DNA, the CDR3 is TGTGCCAGCCAGGATCCGGGGGAGCAGTACTTC.

Note on this clone: In the same sample, other DNA sequences code for this CDR3. CDR3 coding DNA: TGTGCCAGCAGTTTAACAGGGTACGAGCAGTACTTC. Translating gives CASSLTGYEQYF. The rearrangement joins TRBV12-3 or TRBV12-4 to TRBJ2-7; TRBD1 might be the D (6 bases). The ends were cut back, 2 bases at V and 4 bases at J, with 6 bases in the middle. The CDR3 has 12 residues.

This chain connects TRBV4-2 to TRBJ1-2; no definite D call. The germline V gene has CDR1 LGHNA and CDR2 YNFKEQ. The CDR3 consists of 12 residues. The germline V and J ends were trimmed by 0 bases and 6 bases, with 5 bases remaining between them. The CDR3 sequence is CASSQDGNGYTF. The CDR3 DNA reads as TGTGCCAGCAGCCAAGACGGGAATGGCTACACCTTC.

J is TRBJ2-7 and V is TRBV29-1; 8 bases align to TRBD2. CDR3 length: 14 residues. J gave up 5 bases and V 4 bases, and 10 bases lay outside the gene matches. CDR1 is SQVTM and CDR2 is ANQGSEA in the germline V gene. The CDR3 loop is CSVGSFGGDHEQYF. The CDR3 region has the DNA TGCAGCGTTGGGAGCTTCGGGGGGGACCACGAGCAGTACTTC.

V and J are TRBV25-1 and TRBJ2-7, with 10 bases lining up with TRBD2. The CDR3 is made up of 16 amino acids. Germline V CDR1 and CDR2: MGHDK, SYGVNS. V shed 3 bases and J 7 bases; nucleotides not matched to a gene: 12. The CDR3 loop is CASSEGELAGLEEQYF. DNA of the CDR3: TGTGCCAGCAGTGAGGGAGAACTAGCGGGACTTGAAGAGCAGTACTTC.

The V gene is TRBV27, the J gene TRBJ2-7, with D perhaps TRBD2 (6 bases). This CDR3 spans 15 amino acids. Looked up from germline, CDR1 is MNHEY and CDR2 is SMNVEV (reference sequence). Trimming removed 4 bases at V and 0 bases at J, with 13 bases between. This CDR3 is CASSSHRGSSYEQYF. The CDR3 DNA reads as TGTGCCAGCAGTTCGCACCGGGGGAGCTCCTACGAGCAGTACTTC.

The chain employs TRBV6-5 and TRBJ1-2, with 8 nucleotides matching TRBD1. V shed 7 bases, J shed 2 bases, and the junction held 6 bases outside the gene matches. The CDR3 runs 14 residues. CDR1 and CDR2 from the germline V gene are MNHEY and SVGAGI. DNA of the CDR3: TGTGCCAGCACAGGGGGCGAGTCGAACTATGGCTACACCTTC. Translated, it gives CASTGGESNYGYTF.

The chain joins TRBV11-2 to TRBJ2-1; tentatively, D is TRBD2 (5 bases). V was cut by 1 base and J by 5 bases, with 12 bases left in between. The CDR3 runs to 15 residues. The germline V gene has CDR1 SGHAT and CDR2 FQNNGV. This chain's CDR3 is CASSLAAGLNNEQFF. DNA of the CDR3: TGTGCCAGCAGCTTAGCGGCCGGACTTAACAATGAGCAGTTCTTC. Using reference TRBV11-2 and TRBJ2-1 for the parts outside the CDR3, the full variable domain is EAGVAQSPRYKIIEKRQSVAFWCNPISGHATLYWYQQILGQGPKLLIQFQNNGVVDDSQLPKDRFSAERLKGVDSTLKIQPAKLEDSAVYLCASSLAAGLNNEQFFGPGTRLTVL.